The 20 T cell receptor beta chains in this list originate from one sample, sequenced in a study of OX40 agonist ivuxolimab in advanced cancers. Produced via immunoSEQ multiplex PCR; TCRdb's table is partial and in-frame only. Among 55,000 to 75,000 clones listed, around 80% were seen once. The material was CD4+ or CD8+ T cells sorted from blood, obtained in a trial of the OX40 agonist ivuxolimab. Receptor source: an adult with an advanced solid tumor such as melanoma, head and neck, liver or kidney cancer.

CDR3 coding DNA: TGTGCAAGTCGGAAACTAGCGGGGGACACAGATACGCAGTATTTT. Protein: CASRKLAGDTDTQYF. This chain connects TRBV12-2 to TRBJ2-3; the DNA was not used to check the table's D call, TRBD2. TRBV12-2 is a known pseudogene. CDR3 length: 15 amino acids.

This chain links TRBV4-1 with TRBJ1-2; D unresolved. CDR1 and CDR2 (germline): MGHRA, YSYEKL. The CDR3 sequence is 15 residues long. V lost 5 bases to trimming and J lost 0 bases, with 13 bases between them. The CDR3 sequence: CASSSGGWTNYGYTF. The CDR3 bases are TGCGCCAGCAGCAGTGGTGGCTGGACTAACTATGGCTACACCTTC.

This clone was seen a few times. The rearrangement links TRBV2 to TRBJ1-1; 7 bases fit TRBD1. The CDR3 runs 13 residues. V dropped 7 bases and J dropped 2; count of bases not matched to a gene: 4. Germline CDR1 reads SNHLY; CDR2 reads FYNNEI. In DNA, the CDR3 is TGTGCCAGCACTCGGGACAGTAACACTGAAGCTTTCTTT. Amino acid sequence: CASTRDSNTEAFF.

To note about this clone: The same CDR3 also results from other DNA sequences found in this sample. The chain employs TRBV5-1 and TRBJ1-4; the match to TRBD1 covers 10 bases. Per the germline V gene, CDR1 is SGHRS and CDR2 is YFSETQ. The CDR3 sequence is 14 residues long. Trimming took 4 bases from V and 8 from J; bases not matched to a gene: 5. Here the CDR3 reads CASSTGTGDEKLFF. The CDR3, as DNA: TGCGCCAGCAGCACGGGGACAGGGGACGAAAAACTGTTTTTT.

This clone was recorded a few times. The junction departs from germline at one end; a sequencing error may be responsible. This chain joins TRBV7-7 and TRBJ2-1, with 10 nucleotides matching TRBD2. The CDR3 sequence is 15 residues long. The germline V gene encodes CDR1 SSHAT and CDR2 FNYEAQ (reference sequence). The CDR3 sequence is CASSPLAGAHNEQFF. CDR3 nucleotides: TGTGCTAGCAGCCCTCTAGCGGGGGCGCACAATGAGCAGTTCTTC. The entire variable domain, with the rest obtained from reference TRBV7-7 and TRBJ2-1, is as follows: GAGVSQSPRYKVTKRGQDVTLRCDPISSHATLYWYQQALGQGPEFLTYFNYEAQPDKSGLPSDRFSAERPEGSISTLTIQRTEQRDSAMYRCASSPLAGAHNEQFFGPGTRLTVL.

The CDR3 region is CASSPGQGVADTQYF. The CDR3 nucleotides are TGTGCCAGCTCCCCGGGACAGGGTGTCGCAGATACGCAGTATTTT. V gene TRBV18 combines with J gene TRBJ2-3, with 9 bases identical to TRBD1. Germline CDR1 and CDR2: KGHSH and LQKENI. V lost 6 bases and J lost 4; bases outside the gene matches: 8. The CDR3 runs to 15 residues.

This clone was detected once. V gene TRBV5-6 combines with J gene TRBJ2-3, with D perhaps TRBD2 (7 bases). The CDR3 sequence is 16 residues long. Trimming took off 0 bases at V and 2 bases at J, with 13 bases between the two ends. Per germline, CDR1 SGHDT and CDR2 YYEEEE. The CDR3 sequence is CASSLAAGAPTDTQYF. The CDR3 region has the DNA TGTGCCAGCAGCTTGGCGGCGGGGGCCCCCACAGATACGCAGTATTTT.

CDR3 nucleotide sequence: TGTGCCAGCAGCCCCCGAGGGGGGTCTCAAGAGCAGTACTTC. It encodes CASSPRGGSQEQYF. The rearrangement joins TRBV7-2 to TRBJ2-7; D may be TRBD1 or TRBD2 (6 bases each). V was clipped by 5 bases and J by 7 bases, with 18 bases between them. CDR1 and CDR2 from the germline V gene are SGHTA and FQGNSA. The CDR3 extends over 14 amino acids.

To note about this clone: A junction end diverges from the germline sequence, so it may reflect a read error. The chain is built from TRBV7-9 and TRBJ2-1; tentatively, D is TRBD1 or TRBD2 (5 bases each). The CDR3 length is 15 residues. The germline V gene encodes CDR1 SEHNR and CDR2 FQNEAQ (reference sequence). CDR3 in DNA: TGTACCAGCAGCTTCGGGGCTAGCTCCTACAATGAGCAGTTCTTC. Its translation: CTSSFGASSYNEQFF.

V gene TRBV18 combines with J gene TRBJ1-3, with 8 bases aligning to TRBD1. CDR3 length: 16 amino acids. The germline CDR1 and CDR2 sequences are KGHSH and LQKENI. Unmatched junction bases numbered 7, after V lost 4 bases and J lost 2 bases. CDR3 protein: CASSLRTGLAGNTIYF. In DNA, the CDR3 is TGTGCCAGCTCACTAAGGACAGGGCTGGCTGGAAACACCATATATTTT.

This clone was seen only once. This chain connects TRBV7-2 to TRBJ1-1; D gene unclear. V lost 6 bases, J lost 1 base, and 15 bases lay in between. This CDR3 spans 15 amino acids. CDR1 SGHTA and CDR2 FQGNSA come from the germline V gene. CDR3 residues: CASRNSYGENTEAFF. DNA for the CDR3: TGTGCCAGCAGAAACTCATACGGGGAGAACACTGAAGCTTTCTTT.

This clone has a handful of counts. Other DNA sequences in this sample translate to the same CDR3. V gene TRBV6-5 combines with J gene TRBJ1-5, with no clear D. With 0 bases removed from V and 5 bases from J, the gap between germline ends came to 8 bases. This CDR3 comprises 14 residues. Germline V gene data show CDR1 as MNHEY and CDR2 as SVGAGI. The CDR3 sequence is CASSYSGSHQPQHF. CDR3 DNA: TGTGCCAGCAGTTACTCTGGGTCCCATCAGCCCCAGCATTTT.

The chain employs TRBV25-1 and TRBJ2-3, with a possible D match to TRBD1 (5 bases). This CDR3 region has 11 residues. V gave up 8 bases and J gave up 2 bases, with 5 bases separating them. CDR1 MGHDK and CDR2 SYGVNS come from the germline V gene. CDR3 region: CASGHTDTQYF. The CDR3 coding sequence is TGTGCCAGCGGACACACAGATACGCAGTATTTT.

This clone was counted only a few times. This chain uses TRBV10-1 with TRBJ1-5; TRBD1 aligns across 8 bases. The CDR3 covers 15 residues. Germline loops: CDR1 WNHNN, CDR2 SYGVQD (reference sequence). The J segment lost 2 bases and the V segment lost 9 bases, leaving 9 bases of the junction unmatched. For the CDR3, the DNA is TGCGCCAGACAGGGGGGGAAAGACGGCAATCAGCCCCAGCATTTT. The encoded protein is CARQGGKDGNQPQHF.

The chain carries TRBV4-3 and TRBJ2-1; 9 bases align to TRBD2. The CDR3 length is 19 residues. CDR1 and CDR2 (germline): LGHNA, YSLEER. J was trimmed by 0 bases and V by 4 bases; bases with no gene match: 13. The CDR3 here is CASSRQLAGLDSSYNEQFF. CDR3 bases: TGCGCCAGCAGCCGCCAACTAGCGGGTCTCGATAGCTCCTACAATGAGCAGTTCTTC.

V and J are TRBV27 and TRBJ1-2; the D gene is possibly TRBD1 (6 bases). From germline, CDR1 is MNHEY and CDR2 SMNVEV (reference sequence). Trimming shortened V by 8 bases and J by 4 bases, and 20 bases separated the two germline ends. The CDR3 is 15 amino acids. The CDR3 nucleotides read TGTGCCAGCGGATCCGCAGTGGCACAGGGCTATGGCTACACCTTC. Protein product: CASGSAVAQGYGYTF.

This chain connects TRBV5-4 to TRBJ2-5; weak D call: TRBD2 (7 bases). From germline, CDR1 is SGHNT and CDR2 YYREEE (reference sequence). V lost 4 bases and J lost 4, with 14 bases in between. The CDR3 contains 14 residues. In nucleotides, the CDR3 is TGTGCCAGCAGCGTACAGGGAGGGTCAGAGACCCAGTACTTC. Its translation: CASSVQGGSETQYF.

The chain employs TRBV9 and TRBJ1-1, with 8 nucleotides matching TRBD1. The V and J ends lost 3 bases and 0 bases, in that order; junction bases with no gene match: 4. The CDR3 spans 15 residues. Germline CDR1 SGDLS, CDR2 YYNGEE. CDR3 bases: TGTGCCAGCAGCGGGGGGACAGGCGTGAACACTGAAGCTTTCTTT. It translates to CASSGGTGVNTEAFF.

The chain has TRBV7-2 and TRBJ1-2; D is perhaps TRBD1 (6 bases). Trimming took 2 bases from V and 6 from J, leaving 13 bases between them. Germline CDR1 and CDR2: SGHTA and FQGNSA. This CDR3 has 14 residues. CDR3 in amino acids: CASSLHRESNGYTF. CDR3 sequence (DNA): TGTGCCAGCAGCTTACACAGGGAAAGTAATGGCTACACCTTC.

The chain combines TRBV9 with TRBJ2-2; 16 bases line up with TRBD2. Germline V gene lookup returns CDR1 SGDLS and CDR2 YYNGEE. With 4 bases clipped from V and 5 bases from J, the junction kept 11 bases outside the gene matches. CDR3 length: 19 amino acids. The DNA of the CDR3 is TGTGCCAGCAGCTTTCCCGGGACTAGCGGGGGGGCCCGGACCGGGGAGCTGTTTTTT. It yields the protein CASSFPGTSGGARTGELFF.